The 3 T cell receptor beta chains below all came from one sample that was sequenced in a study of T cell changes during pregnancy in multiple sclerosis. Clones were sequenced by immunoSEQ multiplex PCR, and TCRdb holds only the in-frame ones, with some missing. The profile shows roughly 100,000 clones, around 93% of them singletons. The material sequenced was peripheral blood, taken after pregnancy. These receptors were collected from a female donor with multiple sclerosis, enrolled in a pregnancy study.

This CDR3 is CASSPAGVMGNEQYF. The CDR3 DNA follows: TGTGCCAGCAGCCCAGCGGGGGTTATGGGTAACGAGCAGTACTTC. The chain carries TRBV9 and TRBJ2-7; 8 positions agree with TRBD2. The CDR3 has 15 residues. CDR1 SGDLS and CDR2 YYNGEE come from the germline V gene. V lost 4 bases and J lost 5; bases outside the gene matches: 11.

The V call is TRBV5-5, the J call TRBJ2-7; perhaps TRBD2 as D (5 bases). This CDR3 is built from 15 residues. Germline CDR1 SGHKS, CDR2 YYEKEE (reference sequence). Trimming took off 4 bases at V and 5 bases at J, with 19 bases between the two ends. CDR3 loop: CASSLRSGSFDEQYF. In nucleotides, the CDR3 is TGTGCCAGCAGCCTGCGGAGTGGGAGTTTCGACGAGCAGTACTTC.

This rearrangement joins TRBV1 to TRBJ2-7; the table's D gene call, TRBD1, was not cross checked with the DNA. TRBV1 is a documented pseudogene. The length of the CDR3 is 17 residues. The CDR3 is CTSSQDWGRRSAYEQYF. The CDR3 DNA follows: TGCACCAGCAGCCAAGATTGGGGCAGACGGTCTGCGTACGAGCAGTACTTC.